Each of the 2 T cell receptor beta chains below was sequenced from the same sample in a study of cytomegalovirus exposure and HLA in healthy donors. The PCR employed 60 Vbeta primers together with 13 Jbeta primers. Generated by immunoSEQ multiplex PCR, the TCRdb table keeps only in-frame clones and is missing some. The data hold around 180,000 clones, with 70% to 90% observed a single time. Sequenced input: PBMCs. The receptors here all came from a woman in her late teens or twenties in good health and CMV-seronegative.

CDR3 nucleotide sequence: TGTGCCAGCAGCTTACGGTTCCGGGACAGGGTAACCCGATATGGCTACACCTTC. Amino acid sequence: CASSLRFRDRVTRYGYTF. The V call is TRBV13, the J call TRBJ1-2, with 9 bases matching TRBD1. The junction had 15 bases not matched to a gene; V was cut back by 2 bases and J by 5 bases. Germline assignment: CDR1 PRHDT and CDR2 FYEKMQ (reference sequence). CDR3 length: 18 amino acids.

The chain recombines TRBV5-5 with TRBJ2-7, with D possibly TRBD2 on 5 matching bases. Germline loops: CDR1 SGHKS, CDR2 YYEKEE (reference sequence). V lost 0 bases to trimming and J lost 1 base, with 8 bases between them. The CDR3 is 14 residues long. This CDR3 reads CASSLGRGSYEQYF. In DNA form, the CDR3 reads TGTGCCAGCAGCTTGGGCCGGGGTTCCTACGAGCAGTACTTC.